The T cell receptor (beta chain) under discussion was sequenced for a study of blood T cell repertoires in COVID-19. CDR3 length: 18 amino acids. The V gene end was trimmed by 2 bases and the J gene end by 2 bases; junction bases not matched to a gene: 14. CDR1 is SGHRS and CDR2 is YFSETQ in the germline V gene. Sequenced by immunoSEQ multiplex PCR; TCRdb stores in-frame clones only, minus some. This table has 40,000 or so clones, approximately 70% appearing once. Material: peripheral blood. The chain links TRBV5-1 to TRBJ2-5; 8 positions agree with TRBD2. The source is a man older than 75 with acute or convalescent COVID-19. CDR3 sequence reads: CASSLGLAGRGIQETQYF. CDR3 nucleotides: TGCGCCAGCAGCTTAGGCCTAGCGGGCCGAGGTATTCAAGAGACCCAGTACTTC.